A selection of T cell receptor beta chains follows, all from one sample in a study of cytomegalovirus exposure and HLA in healthy donors. Produced via immunoSEQ multiplex PCR; TCRdb's table is partial and in-frame only. The sample has 150,000 to 200,000 clones; about 81% are singletons. Sequencing used PBMCs. Receptors were obtained from a woman aged 18-35 years in good health and CMV-seropositive. Each CDR3 is given without its conserved first and last residue. Fields, in order: J gene, V gene, CDR3 protein.

TRBJ1-5 | TRBV6-5 | ASRVRVDQPQH
TRBJ2-1 | TRBV10-1 | ASSIDRDLYNEQF
TRBJ2-3 | TRBV6-1 | ASSDAAGGPSRTDTQY
TRBJ1-1 | TRBV27 | ASSLLVHTEAF
TRBJ1-6 | TRBV7-2 | ASSLDEGRLH
TRBJ1-6 | TRBV6-4 | ASSPGGAKSPLH
TRBJ2-5 | TRBV6-5 | ATKPGLQETQY
TRBJ1-2 | TRBV27 | ASSLYSNYGYT
TRBJ2-1 | TRBV7-7 | ASSLHPGQLMGNEQF
TRBJ1-2 | TRBV4-1 | ASSQEAGFYYGYT
TRBJ1-2 | TRBV30 | AWSSGGGYT
TRBJ2-1 | TRBV5-1 | ASSPPGAGGTNEQF
TRBJ2-3 | TRBV9 | ASSPVGRRRVVADTQY
TRBJ2-3 | TRBV5-4 | ASSLTSGEGTDTQY
TRBJ2-4 | TRBV30 | AWSGASGGVYIQY
TRBJ2-7 | TRBV9 | ASSVGGEVTYEQY
TRBJ1-1 | TRBV6-1 | ASSRDRDTEAF
TRBJ1-3 | TRBV7-6 | ASSLVEGGGNTIY
TRBJ2-7 | TRBV5-6 | ASSLAGGSYEQY
TRBJ2-3 | TRBV7-7 | ASSQQGTTDTQY
TRBJ2-7 | TRBV5-1 | ASSLEPSVAGVTTYEQY
TRBJ1-1 | TRBV4-3 | ASSQDPTVGNTEAF